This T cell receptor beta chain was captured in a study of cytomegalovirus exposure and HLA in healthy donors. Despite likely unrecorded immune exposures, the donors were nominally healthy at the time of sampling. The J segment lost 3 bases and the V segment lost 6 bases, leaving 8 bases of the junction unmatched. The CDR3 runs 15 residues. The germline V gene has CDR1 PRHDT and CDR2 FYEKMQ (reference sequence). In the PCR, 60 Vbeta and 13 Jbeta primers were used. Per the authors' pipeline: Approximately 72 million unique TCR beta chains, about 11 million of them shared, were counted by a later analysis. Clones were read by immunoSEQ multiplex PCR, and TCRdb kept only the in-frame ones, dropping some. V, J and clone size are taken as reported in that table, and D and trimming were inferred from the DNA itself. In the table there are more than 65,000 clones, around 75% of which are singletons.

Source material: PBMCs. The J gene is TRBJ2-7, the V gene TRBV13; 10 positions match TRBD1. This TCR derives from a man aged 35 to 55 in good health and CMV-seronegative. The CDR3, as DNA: TGTGCCAGCAGACCTTGGCGGACAGGGGGCTACGAGCAGTACTTC. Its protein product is CASRPWRTGGYEQYF.